This entry lists 30 T cell receptor beta chains sequenced from one sample in a study of T-cell memory formation after mild COVID-19. TCRdb reprocessed the 5' RACE reads with MiXCR, giving one entry per CDR3 protein. The table has 280,000 or so distinct CDR3 sequences, about 20% seen once. The specimen was PBMCs or a T cell subset sorted from them (not recorded which). The origin of the receptors is a man between 18 and 35 years old who had mild COVID-19 (a few samples of this study predate the infection). Cell type and time point are not known.

Many counts were recorded for this clonotype. The J gene is TRBJ2-5, the V gene TRBV6-6; D perhaps matches TRBD2 (6 bases). From germline, CDR1 is MNHNY and CDR2 SVGAGI (reference sequence). The V gene lost 4 bases and the J gene lost 2 bases, with 11 bases spanning the gap. The CDR3 is 14 amino acids. The CDR3 DNA sequence: TGTGCCAGCAGTTCTGACGGGGGACAAGAGACCCAGTACTTC. This sequence encodes CASSSDGGQETQYF.

The chain links TRBV20-1 to TRBJ1-2; 7 bases map to TRBD1. CDR1 DFQATT and CDR2 SNEGSKA come from the germline V gene (reference sequence). Trimming cost V 6 bases and J 2 bases; bases outside gene matches: 12. The CDR3 runs 15 residues. CDR3 DNA sequence: TGCAGTGCCACCTCCGACCAGGGGGGGAACTATGGCTACACCTTC. This translates into CSATSDQGGNYGYTF.

This clonotype was found a few times. The chain couples TRBV6-2 or TRBV6-3 to TRBJ2-1; 8 bases line up with TRBD2. Germline V gives CDR1 MNHEY, CDR2 SVGEGT. The CDR3 runs 14 residues. Trimming at V came to 6 bases and at J to 13 bases, leaving 14 bases not matched to a gene. CDR3 amino acids: CASSLPGLGPIQFF. CDR3 nucleotide sequence: TGTGCCAGCAGCCTTCCGGGACTAGGGCCCATCCAGTTCTTC.

J is TRBJ1-1 and V is TRBV30; 10 nucleotides agree with TRBD1. This CDR3 contains 12 residues. Germline V gene lookup returns CDR1 GTSNPN and CDR2 SVGIG (reference sequence). V dropped 6 bases and J dropped 4; count of bases not matched to a gene: 2. For the CDR3, the DNA is TGTGCCTGTTGGGACAGGGGCACTGAAGCTTTCTTT. Amino acids: CACWDRGTEAFF.

This clonotype was seen only a few times. This chain joins TRBV6-2 or TRBV6-3 and TRBJ2-7; D might be TRBD2 (6 bases). The CDR3 runs 14 residues. Germline V gives CDR1 MNHEY, CDR2 SVGEGT. The germline V and J ends were trimmed by 6 bases and 0 bases, with 12 bases remaining between them. CDR3 region: CASRKGGNSYEQYV. The CDR3 coding sequence is TGTGCCAGCAGGAAAGGCGGGAACTCCTACGAGCAGTACGTC.

This chain links TRBV9 with TRBJ2-3, with unresolved D. Germline V gene data show CDR1 as SGDLS and CDR2 as YYNGEE. The CDR3 totals 15 residues. Trimming stripped 3 bases from V and 0 bases from J, with 11 bases between. The DNA of the CDR3 is TGTGCCAGCAGCGGCCGTGGGTCCAGCACAGATACGCAGTATTTT. It encodes CASSGRGSSTDTQYF.

This clonotype was counted only a few times. The chain carries TRBV5-1 and TRBJ2-2; D uncertain. The CDR3 runs 15 residues. Germline values: CDR1 SGHRS, CDR2 YFSETQ. V was cut by 0 bases and J by 3 bases, with 9 bases left in between. The CDR3 here is CASSLVGAYTGELFF. The CDR3 nucleotides read TGCGCCAGCAGCTTGGTGGGCGCCTACACCGGGGAGCTGTTTTTT.

This clonotype was seen repeatedly, ten times or more. The chain links TRBV7-2 to TRBJ2-7; D uncertain. CDR3 length: 13 residues. V was trimmed by 4 bases and J by 6 bases, leaving 13 bases between them. The germline gives CDR1 SGHTA, CDR2 FQGNSA. Written as DNA, the CDR3 is TGTGCCAGCAGCTCCTCCCCCGTCGGCGAGCAGTACTTC. This sequence encodes CASSSSPVGEQYF.

The chain is built from TRBV7-9 and TRBJ2-7; TRBD2 is a possible D gene (6 bases). In germline, CDR1 is SEHNR, CDR2 FQNEAQ (reference sequence). The CDR3 covers 14 residues. Trimming removed 5 bases from V and 5 bases from J, with 16 bases in between. CDR3 loop: CASSPGRIDDEQYF. CDR3 DNA sequence: TGTGCCAGCAGCCCAGGGAGGATCGACGACGAGCAGTACTTC.

This chain joins TRBV27 and TRBJ1-2; TRBD1 matches at 7 bases. Germline CDR1 reads MNHEY; CDR2 reads SMNVEV (reference sequence). Trimming at V came to 6 bases and at J to 2 bases, leaving 12 bases not matched to a gene. The CDR3 length is 16 residues. The DNA of the CDR3 is TGTGCCAGCAGCTACTTAAGCTCGGGACAGAACTATGGCTACACCTTC. Its protein product is CASSYLSSGQNYGYTF.

This clonotype was detected a few times. This chain connects TRBV4-3 to TRBJ1-6; 7 bases align to TRBD1. Germline CDR1 is LGHNA and CDR2 is YSLEER. The CDR3 is 16 amino acids. The junction had 6 bases not matched to a gene; V was cut back by 3 bases and J by 4 bases. CDR3: CASSQTGSRYNSPLHF. CDR3 sequence (DNA): TGCGCCAGCAGCCAGACAGGGAGCCGGTATAATTCACCCCTCCACTTT.

A few counts support this clonotype. The V call is TRBV9, the J call TRBJ2-5; 7 bases line up with TRBD2. J gave up 3 bases and V 4 bases, and 6 bases lay outside the gene matches. CDR1 is SGDLS, CDR2 YYNGEE, per germline. This CDR3 has 14 residues. The chain's CDR3 is CASSHTSAEETQYF. In DNA, the CDR3 is TGTGCCAGCAGCCATACTAGCGCTGAAGAGACCCAGTACTTC.

This clonotype was seen only a few times. The CDR3 is CASTTLAAGETQYF. The CDR3 DNA reads TGTGCCAGCACCACACTAGCGGCAGGCGAGACCCAGTACTTC. The J gene is TRBJ2-5, the V gene TRBV12-3 or TRBV12-4; 8 bases align to TRBD2. The V and J ends lost 7 bases and 5 bases, in that order; junction bases with no gene match: 9. The CDR3 consists of 14 residues.

This clonotype was found a few times. This chain connects TRBV5-1 to TRBJ2-3; 7 positions match TRBD2. The J segment lost 1 base and the V segment lost 1 base, leaving 6 bases of the junction unmatched. The CDR3 covers 16 residues. From germline, CDR1 is SGHRS and CDR2 YFSETQ. The DNA for the CDR3 is TGCGCCAGCAGCTTGAACGGGGCGGGGGGCACAGATACGCAGTATTTT. Protein product: CASSLNGAGGTDTQYF.

This clonotype has a handful of counts. The chain employs TRBV15 and TRBJ2-7; 7 nucleotides agree with TRBD1. V dropped 2 bases and J dropped 3; count of bases not matched to a gene: 4. This CDR3 is 14 amino acids long. Looked up from germline, CDR1 is LNHNV and CDR2 is YYDKDF (reference sequence). DNA for the CDR3: TGTGCCACCAGCAGACCCGGACAGGTCTACGAGCAGTACTTC. It encodes CATSRPGQVYEQYF.

This clonotype was found a few times. The chain has TRBV7-2 and TRBJ2-1; 12 positions agree with TRBD2. V lost 6 bases, J lost 5 bases, and 5 bases stayed unmatched. CDR3 length: 15 amino acids. Germline lookup yields CDR1 SGHTA and CDR2 FQGNSA. The CDR3 DNA reads TGTGCCAGCAGGCTACTAGCGGGGGGAAACAATGAGCAGTTCTTC. The encoded protein is CASRLLAGGNNEQFF.

This clonotype was observed a few times. The chain recombines TRBV7-9 with TRBJ1-5, with D uncertain. Germline CDR1 is SEHNR and CDR2 is FQNEAQ (reference sequence). V shed 5 bases and J shed 6 bases, with 8 bases lying between them. This CDR3 is 12 amino acids long. The CDR3 spells CASSTNFQPQHF. CDR3 coding DNA: TGTGCCAGCAGCACCAACTTTCAGCCCCAGCATTTT.

This clonotype has only a few counts. This chain joins TRBV18 and TRBJ1-2, with TRBD1 identical over 10 bases. Trimming cost V 3 bases and J 5 bases; bases outside gene matches: 3. From germline, CDR1 is KGHSH and CDR2 LQKENI. This CDR3 has 14 residues. The CDR3 DNA sequence: TGTGCCAGCTCACCTTGGGACAGGGGATATGGCTACACCTTC. Amino acids: CASSPWDRGYGYTF.

This clonotype was seen only a few times. The chain has TRBV20-1 and TRBJ2-3, with TRBD2 matching over 11 bases. Germline CDR1 and CDR2: DFQATT and SNEGSKA (reference sequence). The CDR3 has 17 amino acids. With 4 bases clipped from V and 0 bases from J, the junction kept 9 bases outside the gene matches. The CDR3 region is CSATGATSGVSTDTQYF. The CDR3 DNA follows: TGCAGTGCTACCGGAGCGACTAGCGGGGTTAGCACAGATACGCAGTATTTT.

V usage is TRBV29-1 and J usage is TRBJ1-1; TRBD1 agrees at 8 bases. After removal of 5 bases from V and 4 bases from J, the junction contained 9 bases not matched to a gene. The CDR3 is 14 residues long. The germline CDR1 and CDR2 sequences are SQVTM and ANQGSEA. In DNA form, the CDR3 reads TGCAGCGTTACCTTGACAGGGGTGGGCACTGAAGCTTTCTTT. Translating gives CSVTLTGVGTEAFF. The full variable domain, rest sourced from reference TRBV29-1 and TRBJ1-1, is SAVISQKPSRDICQRGTSLTIQCQVDSQVTMMFWYRQQPGQSLTLIATANQGSEATYESGFVIDKFPISRPNLTFSTLTVSNMSPEDSSIYLCSVTLTGVGTEAFFGQGTRLTVV.

The chain links TRBV15 to TRBJ2-3, with 9 bases matching TRBD2. J was trimmed by 3 bases and V by 3 bases; bases with no gene match: 1. Germline V gene data show CDR1 as LNHNV and CDR2 as YYDKDF (reference sequence). The CDR3 runs to 14 residues. In DNA, the CDR3 is TGTGCCACCAGCAGGAGCGGGGGGACAGATACGCAGTATTTT. It specifies CATSRSGGTDTQYF.

The CDR3 sequence is CSVPLAGQPQHF. CDR3 bases: TGCAGCGTGCCGTTAGCAGGTCAGCCCCAGCATTTT. The chain joins TRBV20-1 to TRBJ1-5; D gene ambiguous. The CDR3 extends over 12 amino acids. The V gene's germline CDR1 is DFQATT and CDR2 SNEGSKA (reference sequence).

The J gene is TRBJ1-1, the V gene TRBV12-3 or TRBV12-4; perhaps TRBD1 as D (5 bases). The germline V and J ends were trimmed by 4 bases and 6 bases, with 18 bases remaining between them. The CDR3 extends over 15 amino acids. CDR3 sequence reads: CASSWVSGSPAEAFF. The DNA for the CDR3 is TGTGCCAGCAGTTGGGTCTCAGGGAGTCCCGCTGAAGCTTTCTTT.

The table lists this clonotype with many counts. The chain combines TRBV4-1 with TRBJ2-1; a possible D gene is TRBD2 (6 bases). V dropped 5 bases and J dropped 3 bases, with 11 bases sitting between them. The CDR3 has 14 amino acids. The germline V gene encodes CDR1 MGHRA and CDR2 YSYEKL. The CDR3 loop reads CASSVGGVYNEQFF. Here the CDR3 DNA reads TGCGCCAGCAGCGTCGGGGGAGTCTACAATGAGCAGTTCTTC.

This clonotype was seen only a few times. The chain combines TRBV2 with TRBJ1-2, with a weak D call TRBD1 (5 bases). This CDR3 has 15 residues. V was trimmed by 6 bases and J by 0 bases, leaving 14 bases between them. The germline CDR1 and CDR2 sequences are SNHLY and FYNNEI. The CDR3 sequence: CASRTGTVTNYGYTF. CDR3 DNA: TGTGCCAGCAGAACCGGGACGGTGACTAACTATGGCTACACCTTC.

The chain carries TRBV30 and TRBJ2-7; 8 bases are a match to TRBD1. V shed 5 bases and J 6 bases; nucleotides not matched to a gene: 12. The CDR3 covers 14 residues. CDR1 is GTSNPN and CDR2 is SVGIG in the germline V gene (reference sequence). The CDR3, as DNA: TGTGCCTGGGCCCCGAGGACAGGGCGACGCGAGCAGTACTTC. Translation: CAWAPRTGRREQYF.

In this sample, this clonotype turned up a few times. The J gene is TRBJ2-3, the V gene TRBV14, with D hard to call. From germline, CDR1 is SGHDN and CDR2 FVKESK. Trimming stripped 1 base from V and 5 bases from J, with 10 bases between. This CDR3 contains 14 residues. CDR3 amino acids: CASSQGDVIDTQYF. DNA for the CDR3: TGTGCCAGCAGCCAAGGAGACGTTATAGATACGCAGTATTTT.

V usage is TRBV24-1 and J usage is TRBJ2-7, with TRBD1 identical over 8 bases. Germline CDR1 and CDR2: KGHDR and SFDVKD. The CDR3 spans 13 residues. CDR3 coding DNA: TGTGCCACCAGTGATCCGGGACAGGCGTATCAGTGCGTC. Translating it yields CATSDPGQAYQCV.

In DNA, the CDR3 is TGTGCCAGCAGCCAAACTCCGGGACAGGGCTCCTACGAGCAGTACTTC. Its protein product is CASSQTPGQGSYEQYF. The genes are TRBV4-2 and TRBJ2-7; 9 bases are a match to TRBD1. The CDR3 totals 16 residues. V trimming: 2 bases; J trimming: 0 bases; junction bases outside the gene matches: 5. The germline V gene has CDR1 LGHNA and CDR2 YNFKEQ.

This clonotype was seen repeatedly, ten times or more. V gene TRBV6-1 combines with J gene TRBJ2-1; 7 bases are a match to TRBD2. Trimming removed 5 bases from V and 6 bases from J; junction bases left unmatched: 10. The CDR3 extends over 15 amino acids. The germline V gene has CDR1 MNHNS and CDR2 SASEGT. The CDR3 DNA reads as TGTGCCAGCAGTCGCCAGGAGCGGGGCTTCAATGAGCAGTTCTTC. It is translated as CASSRQERGFNEQFF.